One and the same sample provided the 21 T cell receptor beta chains below, sequenced in a study of blood T cell repertoires in COVID-19. TCRdb keeps only in-frame clones here, not all; method: immunoSEQ multiplex PCR. Seen here are around 500,000 clones, 70% to 90% observed once, and the top ten hold approximately 3.4%. The sequenced sample consisted of peripheral blood. The receptors derive from a human donor in a cohort sampled during active COVID-19.

Concerning this clone: One end of the junction does not line up with germline, which may come from a read error. Other DNA sequences in the same sample also yield this CDR3. The chain is built from TRBV4-1 and TRBJ2-1; 8 bases are a match to TRBD2. CDR1 MGHRA and CDR2 YSYEKL come from the germline V gene. The CDR3 covers 16 residues. CDR3 DNA: TGCGCTAGCAGCCAAGATAGGGCTAGCGGGCTTAATGAGCAGTTCTTC. This sequence encodes CASSQDRASGLNEQFF.

This clone was seen a single time. The CDR3 DNA is TGTGCCAGTAGCGTGCAGGGGGCAGGCCCTAGCAATCAGCCCCAGCATTTT. Protein: CASSVQGAGPSNQPQHF. This chain joins TRBV19 and TRBJ1-5; 8 nucleotides agree with TRBD1. The CDR3 has 17 residues. The junction had 10 bases not matched to a gene; V was cut back by 6 bases and J by 0 bases. The germline V gene has CDR1 LNHDA and CDR2 SQIVND (reference sequence).

The V call is TRBV30, the J call TRBJ1-1; tentative D call: TRBD1 (5 bases). CDR3 length: 17 amino acids. Germline-derived CDR1 and CDR2 are GTSNPN and SVGIG (reference sequence). V dropped 2 bases and J dropped 0 bases, with 19 bases sitting between them. The CDR3 DNA is TGTGCCTGGAGTCTCTGGACATACGGCCAAATGAACACTGAAGCTTTCTTT. This gives the protein CAWSLWTYGQMNTEAFF. Combining the CDR3 with reference TRBV30 and TRBJ1-1 gives the whole variable domain SQTIHQWPATLVQPVGSPLSLECTVEGTSNPNLYWYRQAAGRGLQLLFYSVGIGQISSEVPQNLSASRPQDRQFILSSKKLLLSDSGFYLCAWSLWTYGQMNTEAFFGQGTRLTVV.

In its sample, this clone was seen once. The chain has TRBV2 and TRBJ1-1; D gene ambiguous. V lost 4 bases and J lost 3, with 15 bases in between. The CDR3 spans 15 residues. Germline V CDR1 and CDR2: SNHLY, FYNNEI. Here the CDR3 reads CASSGSRPIYTEAFF. The CDR3 DNA reads as TGTGCCAGCAGTGGGTCGCGGCCAATTTACACTGAAGCTTTCTTT.

Notes on this clone: Germline is not matched at one junction end, which may reflect a read error. The J gene is TRBJ2-1, the V gene TRBV19, with 7 bases fitting TRBD2. This CDR3 region has 14 residues. Germline V CDR1 and CDR2: LNHDA, SQIVND (reference sequence). CDR3 in DNA: TGTGCCAGTAGCCTCGGGAGGTCCTCCAATGAGCAGTTCTTC. It is translated as CASSLGRSSNEQFF.

The V call is TRBV7-2, the J call TRBJ2-2, with 7 bases identical to TRBD2. This CDR3 region has 14 residues. Germline V CDR1 and CDR2: SGHTA, FQGNSA. Losses at the gene ends were 5 bases for V and 4 bases for J; bases not matched to a gene: 4. The CDR3 spells CASSPTGGTGELFF. CDR3 in DNA: TGTGCCAGCAGCCCAACGGGGGGCACCGGGGAGCTGTTTTTT.

V is TRBV2 and J is TRBJ2-1; 9 positions match TRBD1. This CDR3 spans 12 amino acids. V lost 5 bases, J lost 8 bases, and 1 base stayed unmatched. Germline values: CDR1 SNHLY, CDR2 FYNNEI. CDR3 sequence reads: CASSRTGDEQFF. As DNA, the CDR3 is TGTGCCAGCAGTCGGACAGGGGATGAGCAGTTCTTC.

V usage is TRBV5-1 and J usage is TRBJ2-6, with D possibly TRBD2 on 6 matching bases. Per the germline V gene, CDR1 is SGHRS and CDR2 is YFSETQ. CDR3 size: 17 residues. Trimming removed 4 bases from V and 1 base from J, with 15 bases in between. DNA for the CDR3: TGCGCCAGCAGCCCCAGAGGGGAGGCTTCTGGGGCCAACGTCCTGACTTTC. This translates into CASSPRGEASGANVLTF.

The rearrangement joins TRBV7-2 to TRBJ1-2, with 7 positions matching TRBD1. The CDR3 sequence is 15 residues long. The V gene end was trimmed by 0 bases and the J gene end by 5 bases; junction bases not matched to a gene: 6. From germline, CDR1 is SGHTA and CDR2 FQGNSA. The CDR3 region is CASSLAGDSWYGYTF. The CDR3 nucleotides read TGTGCCAGCAGCTTAGCCGGGGACAGTTGGTATGGCTACACCTTC.

V usage is TRBV11-2 and J usage is TRBJ1-2, with TRBD1 as a possible D gene (6 bases). The CDR3 is 13 amino acids. Deletions cut 7 bases from V and 6 bases from J, with 15 bases between. CDR1 is SGHAT, CDR2 FQNNGV, per germline. CDR3 amino acids: CASTSVTGNGYTF. CDR3 in DNA: TGTGCCAGCACCTCCGTTACAGGGAATGGCTACACCTTC.

The chain links TRBV6-5 to TRBJ1-2; weak D call: TRBD1 (6 bases). V lost 6 bases and J 4 bases, leaving 15 bases between the germline ends. Germline-derived CDR1 and CDR2 are MNHEY and SVGAGI. CDR3 size: 14 residues. CDR3 in DNA: TGTGCCAGCAGCCCCCAGGGGTTCCCCTATGGCTACACCTTC. Protein product: CASSPQGFPYGYTF.

The chain employs TRBV28 and TRBJ1-6; tentative D call: TRBD1 (5 bases). Trimming cost V 3 bases and J 7 bases, with 10 bases left between them. There are 14 residues in the CDR3. Germline loops: CDR1 MDHEN, CDR2 SYDVKM. Written as DNA, the CDR3 is TGTGCCAGCAGTTTGGGGCAGATGAATTCACCCCTCCACTTT. It yields the protein CASSLGQMNSPLHF.

The chain couples TRBV4-3 to TRBJ2-3; no reliable D call. The CDR3 sequence is 13 residues long. Germline CDR1 is LGHNA and CDR2 is YSLEER. With 2 bases removed from V and 4 bases from J, the gap between germline ends came to 7 bases. DNA for the CDR3: TGCGCCAGCAGCCAACGCCGGGCAGATACGCAGTATTTT. The encoded protein is CASSQRRADTQYF.

The rearrangement joins TRBV2 to TRBJ1-5; TRBD1 matches at 8 bases. The germline CDR1 and CDR2 sequences are SNHLY and FYNNEI. This CDR3 has 14 amino acids. J gave up 2 bases and V 7 bases, and 4 bases lay outside the gene matches. The chain's CDR3 is CASNSDRGNQPQHF. Written as DNA, the CDR3 is TGTGCCAGCAACTCGGACAGGGGCAATCAGCCCCAGCATTTT.

CDR3 loop: CASNPLTEGQGSYEQYF. DNA for the CDR3: TGTGCCAGCAACCCCTTGACCGAAGGACAGGGCTCCTACGAGCAGTACTTC. This sequence joins TRBV2 and TRBJ2-7, with 8 bases that match TRBD1. Trimming removed 7 bases from V and 0 bases from J; junction bases left unmatched: 14. Germline-derived CDR1 and CDR2 are SNHLY and FYNNEI. The CDR3 has 17 amino acids.

J is TRBJ2-5 and V is TRBV5-1; TRBD1 might be the D (6 bases). Trimming stripped 4 bases from V and 5 bases from J, with 15 bases between. CDR1 is SGHRS and CDR2 is YFSETQ in the germline V gene. The CDR3 consists of 14 residues. The CDR3 sequence: CASSAQGSRETQYF. For the CDR3, the DNA is TGCGCCAGCAGCGCACAGGGTAGTAGGGAGACCCAGTACTTC.

CDR3 protein: CASSSLSGSSYNEQFF. DNA of the CDR3: TGTGCCAGCAGCTCGCTAAGCGGGAGCTCCTACAATGAGCAGTTCTTC. The chain joins TRBV7-6 to TRBJ2-1, with 8 bases fitting TRBD2. CDR1 and CDR2 from the germline V gene are SGHVS and FNYEAQ. The CDR3 totals 16 residues. V lost 4 bases, J lost 0 bases, and 5 bases stayed unmatched.

CDR3 loop: CASIWRVGQPQHF. CDR3 nucleotide sequence: TGTGCCAGCATCTGGAGAGTGGGTCAGCCCCAGCATTTT. The V and J genes are TRBV28 and TRBJ1-5; no clear D. The germline CDR1 and CDR2 sequences are MDHEN and SYDVKM. The V end lost 7 bases, the J end lost 6 bases, and 13 bases lay between the germline ends. The CDR3 length is 13 residues.

This chain connects TRBV7-8 to TRBJ2-1; a weak D match, TRBD2 (8 bases). Trimming shortened V by 2 bases and J by 5 bases, and 28 bases separated the two germline ends. The germline CDR1 and CDR2 sequences are SGHVS and FQNEAQ. The CDR3 consists of 20 residues. Here the CDR3 DNA reads TGTGCCAGCAGCTTACCGGGACAGCAGACTAGCGCCCTGATCAACAATGAGCAGTTCTTC. Protein sequence: CASSLPGQQTSALINNEQFF.

In regard to this clone: Other nucleotide sequences in the sample specify the same CDR3. J is TRBJ2-3 and V is TRBV12-3 or TRBV12-4, with 7 bases fitting TRBD1. V gave up 6 bases and J gave up 3 bases; unmatched junction bases: 3. The CDR3 is 13 amino acids. The CDR3 is CASSLQGTDTQYF. The CDR3 nucleotides are TGTGCCAGCAGCCTACAGGGGACAGATACGCAGTATTTT.

The chain joins TRBV7-9 to TRBJ1-2, with TRBD1 matching over 7 bases. This CDR3 contains 15 residues. With 1 base clipped from V and 6 bases from J, the junction kept 8 bases outside the gene matches. Germline values: CDR1 SEHNR, CDR2 FQNEAQ (reference sequence). In DNA, the CDR3 is TGTGCCAGCAGCTTAGGCGGAGGGGGCGTCGATGGCTACACCTTC. Protein sequence: CASSLGGGGVDGYTF.